This passage covers 10 T cell receptor beta chains from one sample sequenced in a study of blood T cell repertoires in COVID-19. The protocol was immunoSEQ multiplex PCR, while the TCRdb copy is restricted to in-frame clones and leaves out a portion. Of about 400,000 clones listed, 89% were seen once; the top ten hold over 1%. Sequencing was done on a sample of peripheral blood. The receptors were gathered from a man between 40 and 49 years old with acute or convalescent COVID-19.

V gene TRBV19 combines with J gene TRBJ1-5, with 7 bases lining up with TRBD1. CDR3 size: 18 residues. J lost 3 bases, V lost 6 bases, and 17 bases had no gene match. CDR1 and CDR2 (germline): LNHDA, SQIVND (reference sequence). The CDR3 DNA sequence: TGTGCCAGTAGCAATACAGGGGACCCCGTATATATCAATCAGCCCCAGCATTTT. Translating it yields CASSNTGDPVYINQPQHF.

V usage is TRBV19 and J usage is TRBJ1-1; D is perhaps TRBD1 (5 bases). CDR1 is LNHDA and CDR2 is SQIVND in the germline V gene (reference sequence). V lost 7 bases, J lost 4 bases, and 19 bases lay in between. The CDR3 is 15 residues long. As DNA, the CDR3 is TGTGCCAGTACCCCGGGCCAGGGCTTGAGCACTGAAGCTTTCTTT. It codes for CASTPGQGLSTEAFF. The whole variable domain, remainder taken from reference TRBV19 and TRBJ1-1, is DGGITQSPKYLFRKEGQNVTLSCEQNLNHDAMYWYRQDPGQGLRLIYYSQIVNDFQKGDIAEGYSVSREKKESFPLTVTSAQKNPTAFYLCASTPGQGLSTEAFFGQGTRLTVV.

The chain joins TRBV30 to TRBJ1-5; TRBD1 might be the D (6 bases). This CDR3 is 13 amino acids long. The V end lost 3 bases, the J end lost 5 bases, and 11 bases lay between the germline ends. Germline values: CDR1 GTSNPN, CDR2 SVGIG (reference sequence). The CDR3 DNA sequence: TGTGCCTGGAGAACAGGGAGGGATCAGCCCCAGCATTTT. Translating gives CAWRTGRDQPQHF.

The CDR3 reads CASSQGQASTTQHF. The CDR3 coding sequence is TGTGCCAGCAGCCAAGGACAGGCTAGTACGACCCAGCATTTT. J is TRBJ1-5 and V is TRBV7-2; 7 nucleotides line up with TRBD1. Germline lookup yields CDR1 SGHTA and CDR2 FQGNSA. The V gene end was trimmed by 5 bases and the J gene end by 11 bases; junction bases not matched to a gene: 12. CDR3 size: 14 residues.

This chain links TRBV27 with TRBJ2-1; a weak D match, TRBD1 (9 bases). This CDR3 contains 16 residues. V lost 3 bases to trimming and J lost 4 bases, with 16 bases between them. CDR1 and CDR2 (germline): MNHEY, SMNVEV (reference sequence). The CDR3 reads CASSFVAGTGYNEQFF. The CDR3 bases are TGTGCCAGCAGTTTCGTAGCGGGGACAGGGTACAATGAGCAGTTCTTC.

The chain recombines TRBV28 with TRBJ1-1; TRBD1 matches 10 bases. After removal of 3 bases from V and 3 bases from J, the junction contained 7 bases not matched to a gene. CDR1 MDHEN and CDR2 SYDVKM come from the germline V gene. The CDR3 is 16 residues long. The CDR3 bases are TGTGCCAGCAGTTTCCCCGGACAGGGGGTGGACACTGAAGCTTTCTTT. Its protein is CASSFPGQGVDTEAFF.

The chain recombines TRBV19 with TRBJ1-1; no clear D gene. There are 16 residues in the CDR3. The V gene's germline CDR1 is LNHDA and CDR2 SQIVND (reference sequence). V was trimmed by 5 bases and J by 0 bases, leaving 16 bases between them. The CDR3 here is CASSAPYDNMNTEAFF. In DNA, the CDR3 is TGTGCCAGTAGTGCCCCCTATGACAACATGAACACTGAAGCTTTCTTT.

The chain employs TRBV2 and TRBJ1-1; no firm D call. CDR3 length: 13 residues. Germline CDR1 and CDR2: SNHLY and FYNNEI. V gave up 6 bases and J gave up 1 base, with 9 bases separating them. The CDR3 region is CASRFSGNTEAFF. CDR3 bases: TGTGCCAGCAGATTTTCGGGGAACACTGAAGCTTTCTTT. The whole variable domain, remainder taken from reference TRBV2 and TRBJ1-1, is EPEVTQTPSHQVTQMGQEVILRCVPISNHLYFYWYRQILGQKVEFLVSFYNNEISEKSEIFDDQFSVERPDGSNFTLKIRSTKLEDSAMYFCASRFSGNTEAFFGQGTRLTVV.

V gene TRBV7-3 combines with J gene TRBJ2-1, with 8 bases that match TRBD2. CDR3 size: 15 residues. Trimming removed 4 bases from V and 2 bases from J; junction bases left unmatched: 4. Germline CDR1 is SGHTA and CDR2 is FQGTGA. This CDR3 reads CASSSNSGTYNEQFF. The CDR3 bases are TGTGCCAGCAGCTCCAATAGCGGGACCTACAATGAGCAGTTCTTC.

The chain carries TRBV7-9 and TRBJ1-1; 7 nucleotides line up with TRBD1. This CDR3 region has 14 residues. Germline values: CDR1 SEHNR, CDR2 FQNEAQ (reference sequence). V was clipped by 5 bases and J by 2 bases; unmatched bases: 5. The CDR3 DNA follows: TGTGCCAGCAGCCTACACAGGGGAAACACTGAAGCTTTCTTT. Translated, it gives CASSLHRGNTEAFF.